One and the same sample provided the 8 T cell receptor beta chains below, sequenced in a study of blood T cell repertoires in COVID-19. Sequenced by immunoSEQ multiplex PCR; TCRdb stores in-frame clones only, minus some. Here the sample spans 70,000 to 80,000 clones, roughly 82% being singletons. Sequenced: peripheral blood. These receptors all come from a man in his fifties with acute or convalescent COVID-19.

This clone appeared a few times. The CDR3 DNA sequence: TGTGCCAGCAGATCAAACATGAACACTGAAGCTTTCTTT. This gives the protein CASRSNMNTEAFF. This rearrangement joins TRBV3-1 (or the pseudogene TRBV3-2) to TRBJ1-1; D gene uncertain. The V end was cut by 6 bases, the J end by 0 bases, with 8 bases between. The CDR3 loop spans 13 amino acids. Germline V CDR1 and CDR2: LGHDT, YNNKEL (reference sequence).

This chain links TRBV5-6 with TRBJ2-5; 7 bases map to TRBD1. The CDR3 consists of 14 residues. V lost 3 bases, J lost 3 bases, and 5 bases stayed unmatched. Germline values: CDR1 SGHDT, CDR2 YYEEEE. In DNA form, the CDR3 reads TGTGCCAGCAGCTGGGGACAGCCTAAAGAGACCCAGTACTTC. Its protein product is CASSWGQPKETQYF.

The V and J genes are TRBV4-3 and TRBJ1-6, with TRBD1 matching 7 bases. The CDR3 totals 15 residues. CDR1 is LGHNA and CDR2 is YSLEER in the germline V gene. Trimming took 1 base from V and 7 from J; bases not matched to a gene: 4. CDR3 DNA sequence: TGCGCCAGCAGCCAAGGGGGACAGCAGAATTCACCCCTCCACTTT. Amino acids: CASSQGGQQNSPLHF.

This sequence joins TRBV30 and TRBJ1-2; 8 bases fit TRBD1. The CDR3 spans 15 residues. V was pared by 4 bases and J by 4 bases, with 11 bases of the junction left unmatched. CDR1 is GTSNPN and CDR2 is SVGIG in the germline V gene (reference sequence). For the CDR3, the DNA is TGTGCCTGGAAAAATTCCCGGGACAGGAGCTATGGCTACACCTTC. Its protein product is CAWKNSRDRSYGYTF.

This chain connects TRBV19 to TRBJ2-1; D may be TRBD1 (6 bases). This CDR3 has 12 residues. Germline CDR1 is LNHDA and CDR2 is SQIVND (reference sequence). Trimming stripped 11 bases from V and 8 bases from J, with 16 bases between. CDR3 loop: CASRQVGYEQFF. DNA of the CDR3: TGTGCCTCCAGACAGGTGGGATATGAGCAGTTCTTC.

The V call is TRBV6-5, the J call TRBJ1-2; 8 nucleotides match TRBD1. CDR3 length equals 14 residues. Germline V gene sequence: CDR1 MNHEY, CDR2 SVGAGI. After removal of 2 bases from V and 3 bases from J, the junction contained 2 bases not matched to a gene. The CDR3 DNA reads TGTGCCAGCAGTTACGGGACAGGCGACTATGGCTACACCTTC. This codes for CASSYGTGDYGYTF.

This sequence joins TRBV4-1 and TRBJ1-5; TRBD1 is a possible D gene (5 bases). Germline-derived CDR1 and CDR2 are MGHRA and YSYEKL. The CDR3 is 17 amino acids. Trimming cost V 1 base and J 2 bases, with 15 bases left between them. The CDR3 nucleotides are TGCGCCAGCAGCCAAGGTTTTCCCGTACAGGGCAATCAGCCCCAGCATTTT. Protein sequence: CASSQGFPVQGNQPQHF.

This sequence joins TRBV6-2 or TRBV6-3 and TRBJ2-6; 7 bases map to TRBD1. The CDR3 sequence is 18 residues long. The trim removed 0 bases at V and 0 bases at J, leaving 5 bases unmatched. CDR1 is MNHEY, CDR2 SVGEGT, per germline. The CDR3 spells CASSYSRGWVSGANVLTF. The CDR3 DNA sequence: TGTGCCAGCAGTTACTCCAGGGGGTGGGTCTCTGGGGCCAACGTCCTGACTTTC.